Listed here are 25 T cell receptor beta chains from one sample, sequenced in a study of T cell responses to AZD1222 COVID-19 vaccine. TCRdb's copy holds only in-frame clones and misses some; the assay was immunoSEQ multiplex PCR. The sample includes about 140,000 clones, about 90% of them seen just once. This material consisted of peripheral blood, taken on day 0 of AZD1222 vaccination. Receptor source: an adult in good health.

V and J are TRBV5-6 and TRBJ2-1; weak D call: TRBD1 (7 bases). V was cut by 6 bases and J by 2 bases, with 18 bases left in between. CDR1 and CDR2 (germline): SGHDT, YYEEEE. The CDR3 is 16 residues long. CDR3: CASINRQGGAYNEQFF. Written as DNA, the CDR3 is TGTGCCAGCATCAACCGGCAGGGGGGTGCCTACAATGAGCAGTTCTTC.

CDR3 in DNA: TGTGCCAGCAAGGGTTGGGGCAATCAGCCCCAGCATTTT. It encodes CASKGWGNQPQHF. The rearrangement uses TRBV27 and TRBJ1-5, with D unclear. Germline lookup yields CDR1 MNHEY and CDR2 SMNVEV (reference sequence). This CDR3 is 13 amino acids long. V lost 7 bases to trimming and J lost 2 bases, with 9 bases between them.

The rearrangement links TRBV7-9 to TRBJ2-7; D not certain. The CDR3 is 14 residues long. CDR1 is SEHNR, CDR2 FQNEAQ, per germline (reference sequence). V gave up 5 bases and J gave up 1 base, with 12 bases separating them. CDR3 loop: CASSRTDGSYEQYF. The CDR3 nucleotides are TGTGCCAGCAGCCGAACTGATGGATCCTACGAGCAGTACTTC.

The CDR3 spells CASNGLAGGINTGELFF. CDR3 sequence (DNA): TGTGCCAGTAACGGACTAGCGGGAGGAATAAACACCGGGGAGCTGTTTTTT. This rearrangement joins TRBV19 to TRBJ2-2; 14 bases fit TRBD2. There are 17 residues in the CDR3. The germline V gene encodes CDR1 LNHDA and CDR2 SQIVND (reference sequence). With V trimmed by 7 bases and J by 2 bases, 6 bases remained unmatched.

The rearrangement uses TRBV5-6 and TRBJ2-7, with D possibly TRBD2 on 5 matching bases. V shed 1 base and J shed 7 bases, with 12 bases lying between them. The CDR3 runs to 13 residues. Germline-derived CDR1 and CDR2 are SGHDT and YYEEEE. The CDR3 region is CASSLLASWEQYF. CDR3 bases: TGTGCCAGCAGCTTGTTGGCTAGCTGGGAGCAGTACTTC.

The chain has TRBV3-1 (or the pseudogene TRBV3-2) and TRBJ1-1, with D possibly TRBD1 on 5 matching bases. Per germline, CDR1 LGHDT and CDR2 YNNKEL (reference sequence). V lost 1 base, J lost 7 bases, and 13 bases lay in between. The CDR3 has 14 amino acids. The CDR3 region has the DNA TGTGCCAGCAGCCAAGTGGGGGAGGAGGATGAAGCTTTCTTT. This codes for CASSQVGEEDEAFF.

V gene TRBV28 combines with J gene TRBJ2-2; 10 bases map to TRBD2. The CDR3 covers 16 residues. Trimming took 7 bases from V and 1 from J; bases not matched to a gene: 6. Germline V CDR1 and CDR2: MDHEN, SYDVKM. The CDR3 DNA follows: TGTGCCAGCATACTAGCGGGAACGAAGAACACCGGGGAGCTGTTTTTT. This gives the protein CASILAGTKNTGELFF.

This chain links TRBV29-1 with TRBJ2-7; unclear D gene. The germline V gene encodes CDR1 SQVTM and CDR2 ANQGSEA. The CDR3 sequence is 12 residues long. The V and J ends lost 3 bases and 4 bases respectively, with 10 bases between them. In nucleotides, the CDR3 is TGCAGCGTTGAGGGCAGTAATTACGAGCAGTACTTC. Amino acid sequence: CSVEGSNYEQYF.

This chain connects TRBV28 to TRBJ2-1, with no clear D. V lost 6 bases to trimming and J lost 2 bases, with 20 bases between them. The CDR3 length is 17 residues. Germline CDR1 is MDHEN and CDR2 is SYDVKM. CDR3 in DNA: TGTGCCAGCAGATCCCCCCGCTGGGCCCAGGCCTACAATGAGCAGTTCTTC. This gives the protein CASRSPRWAQAYNEQFF.

Here the CDR3 reads CASSQDTQGWSPLHF. The DNA for the CDR3 is TGCGCCAGCAGCCAAGATACACAGGGTTGGTCACCCCTCCACTTT. The V gene is TRBV4-3, the J gene TRBJ1-6, with D possibly being TRBD1 (6 bases). V lost 0 bases to trimming and J lost 10 bases, with 13 bases between them. The CDR3 is made up of 15 amino acids. CDR1 is LGHNA, CDR2 YSLEER, per germline.

DNA of the CDR3: TGTGCCGCCACGACGACAGGGCTTGCAGATGGCTACACCTTC. The encoded protein is CAATTTGLADGYTF. The rearrangement uses TRBV10-3 and TRBJ1-2, with 7 bases lining up with TRBD1. CDR1 is ENHRY and CDR2 is SYGVKD in the germline V gene. V gave up 11 bases and J gave up 6 bases; unmatched junction bases: 15. The CDR3 sequence is 14 residues long.

DNA of the CDR3: TGTGCCAGCAGTGTGGGGCGCGCAGATACGCAGTATTTT. Encoded protein: CASSVGRADTQYF. The chain is built from TRBV3-1 (or the pseudogene TRBV3-2) and TRBJ2-3; a possible D gene is TRBD1 (5 bases). The length of the CDR3 is 13 residues. With 6 bases removed from V and 4 bases from J, the gap between germline ends came to 11 bases. Germline CDR1 and CDR2: LGHDT and YNNKEL (reference sequence).

The chain combines TRBV15 with TRBJ1-2, with D perhaps matching TRBD1 (6 bases). The ends were cut back, 1 base at V and 1 base at J, with 10 bases in the middle. This CDR3 contains 15 residues. Germline CDR1 LNHNV, CDR2 YYDKDF (reference sequence). The CDR3, as DNA: TGTGCCACCAGCAGAGGAGGGGGTAGTAACTATGGCTACACCTTC. Protein product: CATSRGGGSNYGYTF.

This chain uses TRBV19 with TRBJ2-6; D unresolved. The germline V gene encodes CDR1 LNHDA and CDR2 SQIVND (reference sequence). V dropped 2 bases and J dropped 2 bases, with 1 base sitting between them. The CDR3 is made up of 13 amino acids. CDR3 region: CASSIPGANVLTF. The CDR3, as DNA: TGTGCCAGTAGTATACCTGGGGCCAACGTCCTGACTTTC.

This chain joins TRBV5-1 and TRBJ1-2; D possibly corresponds to TRBD1 (5 bases). This CDR3 is built from 12 residues. The germline V gene encodes CDR1 SGHRS and CDR2 YFSETQ. Trimming shortened V by 0 bases and J by 13 bases, and 13 bases separated the two germline ends. This chain's CDR3 is CASSLGKGTGTF. The CDR3 region has the DNA TGCGCCAGCAGCTTGGGGAAGGGGACCGGCACCTTC.

V usage is TRBV12-5 and J usage is TRBJ2-3; TRBD2 is a possible D gene (7 bases). Germline V gives CDR1 LGHNT, CDR2 FRNRAP. The CDR3 spans 17 residues. V dropped 0 bases and J dropped 5 bases, with 18 bases sitting between them. The chain's CDR3 is CASGLVKAGALIDTQYF. CDR3 DNA: TGTGCTAGTGGTTTGGTAAAGGCGGGGGCCCTTATAGATACGCAGTATTTT.

This sequence joins TRBV6-5 and TRBJ1-3; the D is unclear. Trimming left V 0 bases short and J 0 bases short, with 9 bases between. There are 16 residues in the CDR3. Per germline, CDR1 MNHEY and CDR2 SVGAGI. The chain's CDR3 is CASSYSTFSSGNTIYF. The CDR3 coding sequence is TGTGCCAGCAGTTACTCGACTTTTTCCTCTGGAAACACCATATATTTT.

This rearrangement joins TRBV5-4 to TRBJ2-7; 12 positions agree with TRBD1. With 4 bases clipped from V and 6 bases from J, the junction kept 5 bases outside the gene matches. The CDR3 totals 14 residues. In germline, CDR1 is SGHNT, CDR2 YYREEE (reference sequence). CDR3 sequence: CASSTRDRGPEQYF. Here the CDR3 DNA reads TGTGCCAGCAGCACCCGGGACAGGGGGCCCGAGCAGTACTTC.

The V gene is TRBV4-1, the J gene TRBJ1-1; D ambiguous. This CDR3 is built from 14 residues. V was shortened by 3 bases and J by 1 base, with 9 bases between the two germline ends. Germline CDR1 is MGHRA and CDR2 is YSYEKL. The CDR3, as DNA: TGCGCCAGCAGCCACCATGTAACGAACACTGAAGCTTTCTTT. It encodes CASSHHVTNTEAFF.

The chain combines TRBV6-5 with TRBJ2-7; D perhaps matches TRBD2 (5 bases). The germline gives CDR1 MNHEY, CDR2 SVGAGI. The CDR3 runs to 14 residues. The V and J ends lost 4 bases and 0 bases respectively, with 10 bases between them. The DNA of the CDR3 is TGTGCCAGCAGTTCCGGGAAGGTCTCCTACGAGCAGTACTTC. Its translation is CASSSGKVSYEQYF.

The chain has TRBV30 and TRBJ2-7; TRBD1 is a possible D gene (6 bases). Germline-derived CDR1 and CDR2 are GTSNPN and SVGIG (reference sequence). V was cut by 8 bases and J by 4 bases, with 15 bases left in between. There are 12 residues in the CDR3. The CDR3 is CASQLQGYEQYF. In nucleotides, the CDR3 is TGTGCCAGCCAGTTACAGGGTTACGAGCAGTACTTC.

The rearrangement links TRBV29-1 to TRBJ1-4, with D maybe TRBD1 (5 bases). The V end lost 1 base, the J end lost 4 bases, and 16 bases lay between the germline ends. This CDR3 is built from 16 residues. Per the germline V gene, CDR1 is SQVTM and CDR2 is ANQGSEA. CDR3 in DNA: TGCAGCGTTGAAGGAGGGGCGAAGGGCCTTAATGAAAAACTGTTTTTT. Translation: CSVEGGAKGLNEKLFF.

V and J are TRBV4-1 and TRBJ2-3; perhaps TRBD1 as D (6 bases). The CDR3 covers 13 residues. Germline values: CDR1 MGHRA, CDR2 YSYEKL. V was cut by 6 bases and J by 2 bases, with 9 bases left in between. DNA of the CDR3: TGCGCCAGCAGTGGGGACACCACAGATACGCAGTATTTT. It encodes CASSGDTTDTQYF.

This clone was seen once. The genes are TRBV30 and TRBJ1-2; D gene unclear. The CDR3 covers 14 residues. Per germline, CDR1 GTSNPN and CDR2 SVGIG (reference sequence). Trimming took off 2 bases at V and 3 bases at J, with 13 bases between the two ends. The CDR3 coding sequence is TGTGCCTGGAGTCAGGTGCGGGAAGACTATGGCTACACCTTC. This gives the protein CAWSQVREDYGYTF. Variable domain in full (rest from reference TRBV30 and TRBJ1-2): SQTIHQWPATLVQPVGSPLSLECTVEGTSNPNLYWYRQAAGRGLQLLFYSVGIGQISSEVPQNLSASRPQDRQFILSSKKLLLSDSGFYLCAWSQVREDYGYTFGSGTRLTVV.

The gene calls are TRBV7-2 and TRBJ1-6, with TRBD1 as a possible D gene (5 bases). Germline values: CDR1 SGHTA, CDR2 FQGNSA. V was trimmed by 2 bases and J by 6 bases, leaving 14 bases between them. The CDR3 totals 16 residues. The CDR3 DNA follows: TGTGCCAGCAGCTTACAGCCGGGGGGAAGTAATTCACCCCTCCACTTT. Translating gives CASSLQPGGSNSPLHF.